These 28 T cell receptor beta chains came from one sample sequenced in a study of post-analysis software for immune sequencing data. General observations from the study: In patients, TRBV5-6, TRBV5-1 and TRBV20-1 belonged to about five TRBV segments found more frequently than in controls.

Their target antigens are unknown. TCR beta cDNA libraries had unique molecular identifiers. TCRdb re-analysed the PCR reads in MiXCR, keeping a single row per CDR3 protein. The sample lists roughly 600,000 distinct CDR3 sequences; about 40% were seen once. The source material was blood. The receptors derive from a girl aged 10 to 17 with multiple sclerosis.

V gene TRBV12-3 or TRBV12-4 combines with J gene TRBJ1-1, with D unclear. The CDR3 consists of 13 residues. Trimming took off 5 bases at V and 4 bases at J, with 11 bases between the two ends. The CDR3 is CASSHTRSTEAFF. In DNA, the CDR3 is TGTGCCAGCAGTCATACCCGGAGCACTGAAGCTTTCTTT.

The rearrangement joins TRBV7-8 to TRBJ1-1; possibly TRBD1 for D (6 bases). Looked up from germline, CDR1 is SGHVS and CDR2 is FQNEAQ. V lost 0 bases to trimming and J lost 10 bases, with 18 bases between them. The CDR3 runs 15 residues. The CDR3, as DNA: TGTGCCAGCAGCTTAGCGGCGGGGGCCGTTCGTCTAGCTTTCTTT. It specifies CASSLAAGAVRLAFF.

V and J are TRBV4-1 and TRBJ2-7, with 8 bases aligning to TRBD2. The J segment lost 6 bases and the V segment lost 1 base, leaving 8 bases of the junction unmatched. From germline, CDR1 is MGHRA and CDR2 YSYEKL. The CDR3 runs to 15 residues. CDR3 sequence reads: CASSQAGTSLSEQYF. The CDR3 DNA sequence: TGCGCCAGCAGCCAAGCCGGGACTAGTCTTTCCGAGCAGTACTTC.

This clonotype came up a few times. V usage is TRBV12-3 or TRBV12-4 and J usage is TRBJ2-5; D may be TRBD2 (5 bases). The V end was cut by 6 bases, the J end by 0 bases, with 8 bases between. The CDR3 is made up of 13 amino acids. CDR3 sequence: CASSPGNQETQYF. In DNA, the CDR3 is TGTGCCAGCAGCCCGGGGAACCAAGAGACCCAGTACTTC.

The chain uses TRBV10-3 and TRBJ1-5; 7 nucleotides match TRBD1. V trimming: 0 bases; J trimming: 0 bases; junction bases outside the gene matches: 2. The CDR3 is made up of 16 amino acids. The germline gives CDR1 ENHRY, CDR2 SYGVKD. The CDR3 nucleotides are TGTGCCATCAGTGAGTCCAGGGGGACTAGCAATCAGCCCCAGCATTTT. It is translated as CAISESRGTSNQPQHF.

The rearrangement links TRBV20-1 to TRBJ2-7; D ambiguous. This CDR3 comprises 13 residues. V was trimmed by 5 bases and J by 4 bases, leaving 15 bases between them. The germline CDR1 and CDR2 sequences are DFQATT and SNEGSKA (reference sequence). CDR3 nucleotide sequence: TGCAGTGCTGAAGACAACAAGTCATACGAGCAGTACTTC. This encodes CSAEDNKSYEQYF.

This clonotype was seen only a few times. V usage is TRBV20-1 and J usage is TRBJ2-1; 9 nucleotides line up with TRBD2. CDR1 is DFQATT and CDR2 is SNEGSKA in the germline V gene (reference sequence). This CDR3 region has 13 residues. V lost 1 base, J lost 8 bases, and 3 bases stayed unmatched. The CDR3 loop reads CSARGGRGDEQFF. The DNA for the CDR3 is TGCAGTGCTAGAGGCGGGAGGGGGGATGAGCAGTTCTTC.

The table lists this clonotype with a count of one. V usage is TRBV20-1 and J usage is TRBJ2-3; D perhaps matches TRBD2 (5 bases). This CDR3 spans 16 amino acids. Germline-derived CDR1 and CDR2 are DFQATT and SNEGSKA (reference sequence). The V gene lost 3 bases and the J gene lost 0 bases, with 16 bases spanning the gap. CDR3 residues: CSARGGLGSSTDTQYF. CDR3 sequence (DNA): TGCAGTGCTAGGGGCGGGCTCGGCTCTAGCACAGATACGCAGTATTTT.

This clonotype was observed a few times. The chain links TRBV20-1 to TRBJ2-1; D possibly corresponds to TRBD1 (5 bases). CDR3 length equals 11 residues. Germline V gene sequence: CDR1 DFQATT, CDR2 SNEGSKA (reference sequence). In nucleotides, the CDR3 is TGCAGCGCCGACGTCGGTGGGGCGGAGTTCTTC. Protein sequence: CSADVGGAEFF.

In this sample, this clonotype turned up a few times. This chain uses TRBV7-9 with TRBJ2-6; D call uncertain. CDR3 length: 16 amino acids. Trimming shortened V by 4 bases and J by 0 bases, and 10 bases separated the two germline ends. Germline V gene data show CDR1 as SEHNR and CDR2 as FQNEAQ (reference sequence). CDR3 protein: CASSSPKGSGANVLTF. The DNA of the CDR3 is TGTGCCAGCAGCTCCCCTAAAGGCTCTGGGGCCAACGTCCTGACTTTC.

The J gene is TRBJ2-3, the V gene TRBV29-1, with 9 nucleotides matching TRBD1. The V segment lost 3 bases and the J segment 11 bases; nucleotides outside the gene matches: 6. The CDR3 sequence is 12 residues long. Germline CDR1 reads SQVTM; CDR2 reads ANQGSEA. Here the CDR3 reads CSVDRDRALQYF. CDR3 bases: TGCAGCGTTGACCGGGACAGGGCCCTGCAGTATTTT.

The genes are TRBV20-1 and TRBJ1-2; no clear D gene. The CDR3 covers 13 residues. The V end was cut by 5 bases, the J end by 0 bases, with 10 bases between. The V gene's germline CDR1 is DFQATT and CDR2 SNEGSKA (reference sequence). DNA for the CDR3: TGCAGTGCTTCCTTCGGGGCTAACTATGGCTACACCTTC. It codes for CSASFGANYGYTF.

The chain carries TRBV29-1 and TRBJ2-1, with D possibly TRBD2 on 5 matching bases. Germline V gives CDR1 SQVTM, CDR2 ANQGSEA. The germline V and J ends were trimmed by 6 bases and 8 bases, with 20 bases remaining between them. The CDR3 sequence is 14 residues long. The CDR3 bases are TGCAGCGTGTTCGGGCTTCGGGGAAGCGATGAGCAGTTCTTC. Amino acid sequence: CSVFGLRGSDEQFF.

The CDR3 here is CASSSQSVYEQYF. The CDR3 nucleotides are TGTGCCAGCAGCTCACAGTCCGTGTACGAGCAGTACTTC. The chain is built from TRBV7-2 and TRBJ2-7, with no clear D. V lost 4 bases and J 4 bases, leaving 11 bases between the germline ends. Germline loops: CDR1 SGHTA, CDR2 FQGNSA. The CDR3 covers 13 residues.

This chain joins TRBV5-5 and TRBJ1-1; 7 nucleotides agree with TRBD1. The CDR3 runs 16 residues. From germline, CDR1 is SGHKS and CDR2 YYEKEE (reference sequence). V lost 2 bases, J lost 1 base, and 8 bases stayed unmatched. The CDR3: CASSFVGGFRNTEAFF. The CDR3 region has the DNA TGTGCCAGCAGCTTCGTAGGGGGCTTTAGGAACACTGAAGCTTTCTTT. Drawing the rest from reference TRBV5-5 and TRBJ1-1, the complete variable domain is DAGVTQSPTHLIKTRGQQVTLRCSPISGHKSVSWYQQVLGQGPQFIFQYYEKEERGRGNFPDRFSARQFPNYSSELNVNALLLGDSALYLCASSFVGGFRNTEAFFGQGTRLTVV.

The gene calls are TRBV4-1 and TRBJ1-1, with D perhaps matching TRBD1 (6 bases). The V gene lost 1 base and the J gene lost 11 bases, with 14 bases spanning the gap. This CDR3 is 13 amino acids long. Germline V gene sequence: CDR1 MGHRA, CDR2 YSYEKL. Here the CDR3 DNA reads TGCGCCAGCAGCCAAGCGGGGACAAAGCGGGCTTTCTTT. Protein sequence: CASSQAGTKRAFF.

The J gene is TRBJ2-5, the V gene TRBV27; 11 positions match TRBD1. The end of the DNA is better explained by TRBJ2-7, so the J call may be wrong. CDR1 MNHEY and CDR2 SMNVEV come from the germline V gene (reference sequence). The CDR3 has 16 residues. The CDR3 bases are TGTGCCAGCAGTTTATCCGCCGGGACAGGGGGGTTCGAGCAGTACTTC. Amino acids: CASSLSAGTGGFEQYF.

V is TRBV5-1 and J is TRBJ2-7; no clear D. V shed 4 bases and J shed 0 bases, with 14 bases lying between them. The CDR3 contains 15 residues. Germline-derived CDR1 and CDR2 are SGHRS and YFSETQ. DNA for the CDR3: TGCGCCAGCAGCCCTACTGGACGGACCTCCTACGAGCAGTACTTC. Amino acids: CASSPTGRTSYEQYF.

CDR3 residues: CASSHSGLARQYF. CDR3 sequence (DNA): TGTGCCAGCAGCCACTCGGGACTAGCGAGGCAGTACTTC. The gene calls are TRBV7-9 and TRBJ2-7, with TRBD2 identical over 10 bases. This CDR3 contains 13 residues. Germline trimming cut 5 bases from V and 9 bases from J; bases unmatched to any gene: 7. Germline values: CDR1 SEHNR, CDR2 FQNEAQ (reference sequence).

As regards this clonotype: This clone may be a read error of a much larger clone one base away. The V call is TRBV12-3 or TRBV12-4, the J call TRBJ1-6; possibly TRBD1 for D (5 bases). CDR3 size: 13 residues. The CDR3 protein is CVSRAGFSSALHF. For the CDR3, the DNA is TGTGTCAGCAGGGCGGGATTTAGCTCGGCCCTCCACTTT.

This clonotype has only a few counts. The genes are TRBV20-1 and TRBJ2-7; TRBD2 agrees at 11 bases. J was trimmed by 1 base and V by 0 bases; bases with no gene match: 2. CDR3 length equals 15 residues. Germline V lookup: CDR1 DFQATT, CDR2 SNEGSKA (reference sequence). Here the CDR3 DNA reads TGCAGTGCTAGAGAGCTAGCGGGGGGATCCTACGAGCAGTACTTC. This gives the protein CSARELAGGSYEQYF.

The J gene is TRBJ2-1, the V gene TRBV5-1; 7 bases are a match to TRBD1. The DNA end favors TRBJ2-7, so the J call may be wrong. This CDR3 is 14 amino acids long. Germline-derived CDR1 and CDR2 are SGHRS and YFSETQ. CDR3 in amino acids: CASSEGQIYNEQYF. The CDR3 DNA reads as TGCGCCAGCAGCGAGGGACAGATCTACAATGAGCAGTACTTC.

The chain uses TRBV5-1 and TRBJ2-7; no clear D. The length of the CDR3 is 15 residues. The V end lost 5 bases, the J end lost 4 bases, and 19 bases lay between the germline ends. Per the germline V gene, CDR1 is SGHRS and CDR2 is YFSETQ. CDR3 amino acids: CASRETAFKDYEQYF. Written as DNA, the CDR3 is TGCGCCAGCAGGGAAACAGCGTTTAAGGATTACGAGCAGTACTTC.

This clonotype occurred a few times. J is TRBJ2-7 and V is TRBV5-1, with 7 bases matching TRBD1. This CDR3 region has 16 residues. The germline V gene encodes CDR1 SGHRS and CDR2 YFSETQ. V was clipped by 0 bases and J by 0 bases; unmatched bases: 6. CDR3: CASSLAPGQSSYEQYF. CDR3 nucleotides: TGCGCCAGCAGCTTGGCCCCGGGACAGAGCTCCTACGAGCAGTACTTC.

The V call is TRBV10-3, the J call TRBJ2-7; TRBD2 matches at 9 bases. Looked up from germline, CDR1 is ENHRY and CDR2 is SYGVKD. J lost 0 bases, V lost 5 bases, and 2 bases had no gene match. This CDR3 contains 14 residues. CDR3 in amino acids: CAISMTSGSYEQYF. DNA for the CDR3: TGTGCCATCAGTATGACTAGCGGCTCCTACGAGCAGTACTTC.

The chain combines TRBV4-1 with TRBJ2-1; 8 bases agree with TRBD2. The CDR3 has 19 amino acids. V lost 3 bases to trimming and J lost 0 bases; unmatched junction nucleotides: 13. Per germline, CDR1 MGHRA and CDR2 YSYEKL. The CDR3 sequence is CASSQLGLAPRSSYNEQFF. Here the CDR3 DNA reads TGCGCCAGCAGCCAGCTCGGACTAGCTCCTAGGAGCTCCTACAATGAGCAGTTCTTC.

The chain employs TRBV12-3 or TRBV12-4 and TRBJ1-2; tentatively, D is TRBD1 (5 bases). Trimming removed 4 bases from V and 5 bases from J, with 20 bases in between. This CDR3 has 16 amino acids. The DNA of the CDR3 is TGTGCCAGCAGTTCCGAGACAGAGTTCTTGGGGTATGGCTACACCTTC. It is translated as CASSSETEFLGYGYTF.

The rearrangement joins TRBV12-3 or TRBV12-4 to TRBJ2-4; TRBD1 agrees at 7 bases. The J call may be incorrect, as the DNA end agrees better with TRBJ2-7. The CDR3 has 15 amino acids. The CDR3 loop reads CASSFPDRPSYEQYF. In DNA, the CDR3 is TGTGCCAGCAGTTTCCCGGACAGGCCATCCTACGAGCAGTACTTC.